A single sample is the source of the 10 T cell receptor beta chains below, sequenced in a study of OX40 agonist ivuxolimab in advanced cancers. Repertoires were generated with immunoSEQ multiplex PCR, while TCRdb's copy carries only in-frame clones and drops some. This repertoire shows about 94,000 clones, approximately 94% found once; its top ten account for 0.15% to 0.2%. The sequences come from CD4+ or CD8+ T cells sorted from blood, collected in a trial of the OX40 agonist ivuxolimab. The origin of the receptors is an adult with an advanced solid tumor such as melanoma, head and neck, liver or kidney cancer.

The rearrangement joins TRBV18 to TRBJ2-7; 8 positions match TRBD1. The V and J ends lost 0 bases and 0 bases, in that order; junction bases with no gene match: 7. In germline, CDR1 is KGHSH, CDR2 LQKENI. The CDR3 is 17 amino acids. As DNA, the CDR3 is TGTGCCAGCTCACCACCCACCGGACAGGGACCCTCCTACGAGCAGTACTTC. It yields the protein CASSPPTGQGPSYEQYF. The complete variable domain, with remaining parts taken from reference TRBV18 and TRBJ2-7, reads NAGVMQNPRHLVRRRGQEARLRCSPMKGHSHVYWYRQLPEEGLKFMVYLQKENIIDESGMPKERFSAEFPKEGPSILRIQQVVRGDSAAYFCASSPPTGQGPSYEQYFGPGTRLTVT.

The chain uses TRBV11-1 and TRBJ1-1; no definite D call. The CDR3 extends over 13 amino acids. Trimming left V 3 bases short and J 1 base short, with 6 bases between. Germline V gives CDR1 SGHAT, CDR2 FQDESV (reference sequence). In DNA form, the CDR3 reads TGTGCCAGCAGCTTCAACGAGAACACTGAAGCTTTCTTT. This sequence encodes CASSFNENTEAFF.

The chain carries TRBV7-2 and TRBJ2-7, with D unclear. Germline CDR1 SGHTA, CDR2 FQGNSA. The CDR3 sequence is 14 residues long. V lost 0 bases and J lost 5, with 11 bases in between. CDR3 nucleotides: TGTGCCAGCAGCTTAGCTAGGAGTGGGAACGAGCAGTACTTC. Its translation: CASSLARSGNEQYF. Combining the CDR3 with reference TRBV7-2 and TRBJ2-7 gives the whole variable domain GAGVSQSPSNKVTEKGKDVELRCDPISGHTALYWYRQSLGQGLEFLIYFQGNSAPDKSGLPSDRFSAERTGGSVSTLTIQRTQQEDSAVYLCASSLARSGNEQYFGPGTRLTVT.

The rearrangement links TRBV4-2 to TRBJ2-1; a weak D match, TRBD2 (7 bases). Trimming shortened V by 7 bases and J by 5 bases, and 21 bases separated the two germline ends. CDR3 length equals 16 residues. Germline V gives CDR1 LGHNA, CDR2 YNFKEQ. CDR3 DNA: TGTGCCAGCACCCCCGGCGAGGGGGGGATCCACAATGAGCAGTTCTTC. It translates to CASTPGEGGIHNEQFF.

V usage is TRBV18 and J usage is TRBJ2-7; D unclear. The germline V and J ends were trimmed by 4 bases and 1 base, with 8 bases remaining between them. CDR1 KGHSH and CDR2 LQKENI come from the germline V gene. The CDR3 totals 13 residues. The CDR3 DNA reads TGTGCCAGCTCACGAGGCCTGTCCTACGAGCAGTACTTC. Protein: CASSRGLSYEQYF.

This CDR3 is CASSPLGTNYGYTF. The CDR3 DNA reads as TGCGCCAGCAGCCCCCTAGGGACTAACTATGGCTACACCTTC. The V call is TRBV5-1, the J call TRBJ1-2, with unresolved D. The CDR3 has 14 amino acids. Germline values: CDR1 SGHRS, CDR2 YFSETQ. V lost 4 bases and J 0 bases, leaving 10 bases between the germline ends.

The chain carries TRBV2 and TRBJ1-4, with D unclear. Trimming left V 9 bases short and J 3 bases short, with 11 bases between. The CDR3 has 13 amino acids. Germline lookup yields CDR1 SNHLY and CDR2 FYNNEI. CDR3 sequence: CARRVRPNEKLFF. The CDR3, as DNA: TGTGCCAGAAGGGTCCGGCCTAATGAAAAACTGTTTTTT.

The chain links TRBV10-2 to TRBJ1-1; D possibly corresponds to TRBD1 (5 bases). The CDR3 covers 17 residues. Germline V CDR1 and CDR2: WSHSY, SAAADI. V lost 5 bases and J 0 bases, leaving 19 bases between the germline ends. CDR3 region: CASSPSGGWVMNTEAFF. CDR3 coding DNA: TGCGCCAGCAGTCCAAGCGGGGGTTGGGTGATGAACACTGAAGCTTTCTTT.

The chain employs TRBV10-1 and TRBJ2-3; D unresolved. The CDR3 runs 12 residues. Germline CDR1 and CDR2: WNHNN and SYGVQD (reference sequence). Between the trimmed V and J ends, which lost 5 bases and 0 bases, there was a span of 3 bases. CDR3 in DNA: TGCGCCAGCAGTAGGAGCACAGATACGCAGTATTTT. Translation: CASSRSTDTQYF.

CDR3 sequence reads: CASSPGAGPGQYF. CDR3 DNA sequence: TGTGCCAGCAGCCCAGGGGCAGGCCCGGGGCAGTACTTC. The rearrangement joins TRBV7-9 to TRBJ2-7, with a possible D match to TRBD1 (6 bases). Germline V lookup: CDR1 SEHNR, CDR2 FQNEAQ (reference sequence). With 5 bases removed from V and 9 bases from J, the gap between germline ends came to 17 bases. This CDR3 comprises 13 residues.